The 2 T cell receptor beta chains reported below all come from one sample, sequenced in a study of T cell responses to AZD1222 COVID-19 vaccine. Profiled with immunoSEQ multiplex PCR; TCRdb holds only in-frame clones, not every one. The sample comprises 200,000 to 250,000 clones, about 93% of which are singletons, and approximately 1% rests with the top ten. This specimen was peripheral blood, taken on day 0 of MenACWY control vaccination. The receptors come from an adult in good health.

The chain has TRBV7-9 and TRBJ1-1; D unclear. Per the germline V gene, CDR1 is SEHNR and CDR2 is FQNEAQ (reference sequence). The V end lost 6 bases, the J end lost 1 base, and 15 bases lay between the germline ends. This CDR3 has 15 amino acids. The DNA of the CDR3 is TGTGCCAGCAGACCTTACGGTGCCCCGAACACTGAAGCTTTCTTT. It codes for CASRPYGAPNTEAFF.

In the case of this clone: This sample includes further DNA sequences coding for the same CDR3. The chain carries TRBV5-1 and TRBJ1-3; D not certain. In germline, CDR1 is SGHRS, CDR2 YFSETQ. Deletions cut 0 bases from V and 0 bases from J, with 4 bases between. The CDR3 runs 14 residues. The CDR3 loop is CASSLGSSGNTIYF. The CDR3 DNA reads TGCGCCAGCAGCTTGGGGAGCTCTGGAAACACCATATATTTT.